This TCR beta chain originates from a study of blood T cells in healthy people across ages. As for this clonotype: What it recognizes is unknown.

Each sample used at least 6 million PBMCs. It was with a sample-barcoded 5' primer and a J-beta primer mix that a second PCR of roughly 6 to 12 cycles was run. TCRdb re-called the 5' RACE reads with MiXCR, one entry per CDR3 protein. The sample includes roughly 1.9 million distinct CDR3 sequences, about two fifths of them seen just once. Germline values: CDR1 SNHLY, CDR2 FYNNEI. The CDR3 loop spans 13 amino acids. Study-level results: Estimated diversity, derived from one million T cells, was regarded as an underestimate. TCR beta diversity was tightly associated with the proportion of naive T cells.

Sequenced: blood. The receptor was isolated from a human donor in good health. This chain links TRBV2 with TRBJ2-1; tentative D call: TRBD1 (6 bases). TRBJ1-1 matches the DNA end more closely, so the J call is doubtful. The CDR3, as DNA: TGTGCCAGCAGGAGGAGGGGGGGGGCTGAAGCTTTCTTT. Its protein is CASRRRGGAEAFF.